This T cell receptor beta chain was identified during a study of CD8 T cells in ankylosing spondylitis. Study-level points and caveats: According to the report, clones linked to the disease were significantly enriched in matched synovial fluid samples taken from ankylosing spondylitis patients. Ankylosing spondylitis blood appeared to carry a characteristic TCR beta motif of 7 or 8 highly homologous variants.

TCR beta libraries were made by quantitative 5'-RACE with molecular barcodes. One entry per CDR3 protein, called by TCRdb with MiXCR from the 5' RACE reads. The table records around 140,000 distinct CDR3 sequences, roughly an eighth of them present only once. This clonotype was seen many times. Its specificity is unknown. The CDR3 consists of 15 residues. The source is a female donor with ankylosing spondylitis or in good health (not recorded which). The sequenced material came from blood, either unsorted or a sorted T cell fraction (not recorded which). The chain is built from TRBV21-1 and TRBJ1-5; the DNA was not used to check the table's D call, TRBD1. TRBV21-1 is reported as a pseudogene. CDR3 loop: CASSKDDSSNQPQHF. The CDR3 DNA reads TGTGCCAGCAGCAAAGATGACAGTAGCAATCAGCCCCAGCATTTT.